The clone carrying this T cell receptor (beta chain) showed up many times. The entry originates in a study of blood T cell repertoires in COVID-19. For the study at large: Sites across the United States, Italy and Spain contributed samples from acute and convalescent COVID-19.

The J segment lost 6 bases and the V segment lost 3 bases, leaving 9 bases of the junction unmatched. This CDR3 has 16 residues. Germline-derived CDR1 and CDR2 are KGHDR and SFDVKD. Profiled with immunoSEQ multiplex PCR; TCRdb holds only in-frame clones, not every one. The sample records more than 60,000 clones, roughly four fifths being singletons. Sequenced: peripheral blood. The clonotype comes from a human donor in a cohort sampled during active COVID-19. The chain combines TRBV24-1 with TRBJ2-3; 9 positions match TRBD1. CDR3 in amino acids: CATSDIGTGLSDTQYF. CDR3 in DNA: TGTGCCACCAGTGATATCGGGACAGGGCTTTCGGATACGCAGTATTTT.